This T cell receptor beta chain was captured in a study of OX40 agonist ivuxolimab in advanced cancers. Study-wide results and caveats: Among patients with partial responses at 0.1-3.0 mg/kg, clonal expansion was among the lowest.

A word on this clone: The antigen is not known.

Profiling relied on immunoSEQ multiplex PCR, and the TCRdb table lists in-frame clones only, not all of them. The profile covers about 70,000 clones, with about 92% appearing a single time and around 1.1% taken by the ten largest. The specimen comprised CD4+ or CD8+ T cells sorted from blood, sampled in a trial of the OX40 agonist ivuxolimab. This TCR came from an adult with an advanced solid tumor such as melanoma, head and neck, liver or kidney cancer.

The CDR3 DNA reads TGTGCCAGCAGCCACCATAGGACTAGCGGGGATAACAATGAGCAGTTCTTC. The encoded protein is CASSHHRTSGDNNEQFF. This rearrangement joins TRBV14 to TRBJ2-1, with TRBD2 matching over 12 bases. Germline V gene data show CDR1 as SGHDN and CDR2 as FVKESK. V lost 3 bases to trimming and J lost 5 bases; unmatched junction nucleotides: 8. The CDR3 is made up of 17 amino acids.